This T cell receptor (beta chain) was captured in a study of a mutant IDH1 vaccine in newly diagnosed glioma. The wider study: Each patient was administered eight vaccinations, scheduled in weeks 1, 3, 5, 7, 11, 15, 19 and 23. Vaccination began 4-6 weeks post radiotherapy alone, or with temozolomide cycles. Most patients had radiochemotherapy with temozolomide before enrollment; others had one alone.

The CDR3 runs to 12 residues. The germline V gene encodes CDR1 MNHEY and CDR2 SVGAGI. V lost 2 bases, J lost 8 bases, and 4 bases lay in between. Data came from immunoSEQ multiplex PCR; TCRdb stores just in-frame clones and leaves some out. Of around 41,000 clones in the sample, more than 60% were seen once. Time point indicated: week 23, last vaccination. The investigators gave 300 ug of mutant IDH1 20-mer peptide in each vaccine dose, together with topical imiquimod. With respect to this clone: Antigen: not known.

The gene calls are TRBV6-5 and TRBJ1-6; D unresolved. The sample was PBMCs, taken from a glioma patient whose treatment included an IDH1 peptide vaccine. This clonotype was sampled from a woman aged 40-49 years with glioma. Some clones in this sample may be carry-over from other donors' samples. This chain's CDR3 is CASSYVDSPLHF. The CDR3 DNA follows: TGTGCCAGCAGTTACGTGGATTCACCCCTCCACTTT.